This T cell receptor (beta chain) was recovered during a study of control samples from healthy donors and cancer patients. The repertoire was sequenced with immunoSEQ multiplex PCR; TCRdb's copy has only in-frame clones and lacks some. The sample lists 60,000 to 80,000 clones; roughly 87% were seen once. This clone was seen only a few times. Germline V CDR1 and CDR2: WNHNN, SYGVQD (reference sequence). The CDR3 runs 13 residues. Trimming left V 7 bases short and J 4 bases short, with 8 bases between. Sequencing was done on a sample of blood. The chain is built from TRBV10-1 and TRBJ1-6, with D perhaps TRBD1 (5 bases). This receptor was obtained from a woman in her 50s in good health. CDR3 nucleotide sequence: TGCGCCAGCAACGAGGGGTATAATTCACCCCTCCACTTT. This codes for CASNEGYNSPLHF.